The 24 T cell receptor beta chains in this list originate from one sample, sequenced in a study of cytomegalovirus exposure and HLA in healthy donors. Primers for the PCR totalled 60 Vbeta and 13 Jbeta. Some clones are missing from TCRdb's copy, which holds only in-frame ones; the method was immunoSEQ multiplex PCR. This table lists some 120,000 clones. The sample consisted of PBMCs. These TCRs come from a man aged 18 to 30 in good health and CMV-seronegative.

The chain uses TRBV7-9 and TRBJ1-5; a possible D gene is TRBD1 (5 bases). Germline V lookup: CDR1 SEHNR, CDR2 FQNEAQ (reference sequence). Trimming took off 1 base at V and 5 bases at J, with 9 bases between the two ends. This CDR3 comprises 14 residues. The CDR3 reads CASSLEAGHQPQHF. The CDR3 DNA sequence: TGTGCCAGCAGCTTAGAGGCAGGGCATCAGCCCCAGCATTTT.

The chain is built from TRBV5-4 and TRBJ2-1; unclear D gene. The CDR3 is 11 amino acids. V lost 0 bases and J lost 9, with 4 bases in between. Germline CDR1 and CDR2: SGHNT and YYREEE (reference sequence). The CDR3 DNA follows: TGTGCCAGCAGCTTGGCGAGTGAGCAGTTCTTC. As protein: CASSLASEQFF.

The chain is built from TRBV2 and TRBJ2-1; 9 bases line up with TRBD2. This CDR3 has 14 amino acids. Unmatched junction bases numbered 8, after V lost 6 bases and J lost 8 bases. Germline V lookup: CDR1 SNHLY, CDR2 FYNNEI. The CDR3 reads CASRRGSGRDEQFF. The CDR3 coding sequence is TGTGCCAGCAGGAGGGGTAGCGGGAGAGATGAGCAGTTCTTC.

Points on this clone: One end of the junction is discordant with germline, which a read error may explain. V and J are TRBV2 and TRBJ1-4; TRBD1 matches 8 bases. The CDR3 spans 15 residues. Germline V CDR1 and CDR2: SNHLY, FYNNEI. The DNA for the CDR3 is TGTGCCACCAGTTCCGACAGGGGTCTGGGGGAAAAACTGTTTTTT. This sequence encodes CATSSDRGLGEKLFF.

The chain links TRBV27 to TRBJ2-7; TRBD1 matches 7 bases. The CDR3 has 16 residues. Per the germline V gene, CDR1 is MNHEY and CDR2 is SMNVEV (reference sequence). Trimming removed 5 bases from V and 2 bases from J; junction bases left unmatched: 12. In nucleotides, the CDR3 is TGTGCCAGCAGTCTGGTGGGCGAGGGGGCAACCTACGAGCAGTACTTC. Residues: CASSLVGEGATYEQYF.

This chain links TRBV5-1 with TRBJ1-3, with TRBD1 identical over 10 bases. Losses at the gene ends were 0 bases for V and 2 bases for J; bases not matched to a gene: 8. The germline CDR1 and CDR2 sequences are SGHRS and YFSETQ. This CDR3 has 18 residues. CDR3 in amino acids: CASSLAGTGAVAGNTIYF. The CDR3 DNA is TGCGCCAGCAGCTTGGCGGGGACAGGGGCGGTTGCTGGAAACACCATATATTTT.

This chain links TRBV14 with TRBJ2-1, with TRBD2 identical over 9 bases. V shed 3 bases and J 5 bases; nucleotides not matched to a gene: 8. The CDR3 is 16 residues long. Germline V gene lookup returns CDR1 SGHDN and CDR2 FVKESK. CDR3 loop: CASSQEGSGGDNEQFF. CDR3 DNA: TGTGCCAGCAGCCAGGAGGGTAGCGGGGGTGACAATGAGCAGTTCTTC.

V usage is TRBV5-1 and J usage is TRBJ2-3; 9 bases match TRBD2. This CDR3 spans 14 amino acids. With V trimmed by 9 bases and J by 3 bases, 8 bases remained unmatched. Germline V lookup: CDR1 SGHRS, CDR2 YFSETQ. Here the CDR3 reads CATHAGGLTDTQYF. The CDR3 bases are TGCGCCACACATGCGGGGGGGCTGACAGATACGCAGTATTTT.

The chain couples TRBV5-1 to TRBJ2-2; 7 bases line up with TRBD1. After removal of 7 bases from V and 1 base from J, the junction contained 10 bases not matched to a gene. The CDR3 consists of 16 residues. The germline CDR1 and CDR2 sequences are SGHRS and YFSETQ. In DNA, the CDR3 is TGCGCCAGCCGATCGATTAGACAGGGGAACACCGGGGAGCTGTTTTTT. Protein: CASRSIRQGNTGELFF.

The chain uses TRBV30 and TRBJ1-1, with D unresolved. The V gene lost 4 bases and the J gene lost 3 bases, with 18 bases spanning the gap. CDR1 and CDR2 from the germline V gene are GTSNPN and SVGIG (reference sequence). The CDR3 loop spans 15 amino acids. This CDR3 reads CAWKTGGSGHTEAFF. In DNA, the CDR3 is TGTGCCTGGAAGACGGGTGGGAGCGGACACACTGAAGCTTTCTTT.

The V gene is TRBV9, the J gene TRBJ1-1; tentative D call: TRBD1 (5 bases). The length of the CDR3 is 13 residues. Germline V lookup: CDR1 SGDLS, CDR2 YYNGEE. Deletions cut 3 bases from V and 0 bases from J, with 6 bases between. Here the CDR3 reads CASSGTLNTEAFF. CDR3 bases: TGTGCCAGCAGCGGGACATTGAACACTGAAGCTTTCTTT.

This chain uses TRBV6-1 with TRBJ2-2; D remains unclear. Germline loops: CDR1 MNHNS, CDR2 SASEGT. V dropped 7 bases and J dropped 9 bases, with 15 bases sitting between them. The CDR3 runs to 13 residues. The CDR3 DNA reads as TGTGCCAGCACCACAACACAGAACCGGGAGCTGTTTTTT. Its protein product is CASTTTQNRELFF.

The J gene is TRBJ2-7, the V gene TRBV2; weak D call: TRBD1 (6 bases). Trimming removed 3 bases at V and 3 bases at J, with 21 bases between. There are 17 residues in the CDR3. Germline CDR1 SNHLY, CDR2 FYNNEI. The CDR3 loop reads CASSDRWDGTRGYEQYF. The CDR3, as DNA: TGTGCCAGCAGTGACAGGTGGGACGGGACAAGGGGCTACGAGCAGTACTTC.

The V and J genes are TRBV2 and TRBJ2-1; 7 bases match TRBD1. Per germline, CDR1 SNHLY and CDR2 FYNNEI. The junction had 10 bases not matched to a gene; V was cut back by 6 bases and J by 8 bases. The CDR3 extends over 14 amino acids. The CDR3 sequence: CASSTQGSLDEQFF. CDR3 coding DNA: TGTGCCAGCAGCACACAGGGGAGTCTCGATGAGCAGTTCTTC.

V and J are TRBV30 and TRBJ2-7, with 8 bases identical to TRBD2. The V and J ends lost 3 bases and 1 base, in that order; junction bases with no gene match: 5. The germline CDR1 and CDR2 sequences are GTSNPN and SVGIG (reference sequence). The length of the CDR3 is 14 residues. The CDR3 is CAWSGPSGSYEQYF. The CDR3, as DNA: TGTGCCTGGAGCGGCCCTAGCGGGTCCTACGAGCAGTACTTC.

J is TRBJ2-1 and V is TRBV28, with 8 bases identical to TRBD2. V was clipped by 6 bases and J by 8 bases; unmatched bases: 24. The germline gives CDR1 MDHEN, CDR2 SYDVKM. This CDR3 is 19 amino acids long. The CDR3 region has the DNA TGTGCCAGCAGCAACCGACTAGCGCCTACCCTGCGGGTCGAGGATGAGCAGTTCTTC. This gives the protein CASSNRLAPTLRVEDEQFF.

V and J are TRBV5-8 and TRBJ1-1; 10 nucleotides agree with TRBD1. Germline V CDR1 and CDR2: SGHTS, YDEGEE. The ends lost 0 bases at V and 6 bases at J; junction bases unmatched: 2. The CDR3 is 14 amino acids. In nucleotides, the CDR3 is TGTGCCAGCAGCTTGGGACAGGGGGCCGCTGAAGCTTTCTTT. This encodes CASSLGQGAAEAFF.

The chain carries TRBV6-5 and TRBJ1-1; D may be TRBD1 (5 bases). Looked up from germline, CDR1 is MNHEY and CDR2 is SVGAGI. The CDR3 length is 14 residues. Trimming took 4 bases from V and 2 from J, leaving 11 bases between them. CDR3 sequence: CASSLGRVNTEAFF. CDR3 nucleotide sequence: TGTGCCAGCAGTTTGGGCAGGGTAAACACTGAAGCTTTCTTT.

The CDR3, as DNA: TGCGCCAGCAGCCAAGAAGGTAGCGGGCAAGAGACCCAGTACTTC. It is translated as CASSQEGSGQETQYF. The V gene is TRBV4-1, the J gene TRBJ2-5; 7 bases line up with TRBD2. Germline CDR1 reads MGHRA; CDR2 reads YSYEKL. CDR3 size: 15 residues. Unmatched junction bases numbered 3, after V lost 0 bases and J lost 2 bases.

V gene TRBV7-2 combines with J gene TRBJ2-7, with TRBD1 matching 9 bases. This CDR3 is 15 amino acids long. V lost 6 bases, J lost 4 bases, and 10 bases stayed unmatched. Germline loops: CDR1 SGHTA, CDR2 FQGNSA. In nucleotides, the CDR3 is TGTGCCAGCAGGGCCGGGACAGGGACTAAGTACGAGCAGTACTTC. This gives the protein CASRAGTGTKYEQYF.

J is TRBJ2-3 and V is TRBV6-1, with D perhaps matching TRBD2 (5 bases). The CDR3 has 15 amino acids. The V end lost 0 bases, the J end lost 8 bases, and 15 bases lay between the germline ends. Germline V CDR1 and CDR2: MNHNS, SASEGT. The CDR3 region is CASSEAVGGKVTQYF. CDR3 in DNA: TGTGCCAGCAGTGAAGCCGTTGGAGGCAAGGTTACGCAGTATTTT.

The chain joins TRBV10-3 to TRBJ1-1, with 9 nucleotides matching TRBD1. The CDR3 is made up of 15 amino acids. Per the germline V gene, CDR1 is ENHRY and CDR2 is SYGVKD. V shed 5 bases, J shed 3 bases, and the junction held 7 bases outside the gene matches. The DNA for the CDR3 is TGTGCCATCAGTAGGACAGGGGAGCGAGACACTGAAGCTTTCTTT. Amino acid sequence: CAISRTGERDTEAFF.

The chain combines TRBV7-9 with TRBJ2-1; 9 bases are shared with TRBD1. Losses at the gene ends were 5 bases for V and 6 bases for J; bases not matched to a gene: 8. Germline lookup yields CDR1 SEHNR and CDR2 FQNEAQ (reference sequence). The CDR3 is made up of 15 amino acids. The CDR3: CASSARDRAGNEQFF. CDR3 DNA: TGTGCCAGCAGCGCGCGGGACAGGGCTGGCAATGAGCAGTTCTTC. The full variable domain, rest sourced from reference TRBV7-9 and TRBJ2-1, is DTGVSQNPRHKITKRGQNVTFRCDPISEHNRLYWYRQTLGQGPEFLTYFQNEAQLEKSRLLSDRFSAERPKGSFSTLEIQRTEQGDSAMYLCASSARDRAGNEQFFGPGTRLTVL.

The chain recombines TRBV10-1 with TRBJ2-3, with 11 nucleotides matching TRBD1. CDR3 length: 17 amino acids. From germline, CDR1 is WNHNN and CDR2 SYGVQD (reference sequence). J was trimmed by 2 bases and V by 3 bases; bases with no gene match: 7. The CDR3 coding sequence is TGCGCCAGCAGTGACTTTGGGACAGGGGGGACCACAGATACGCAGTATTTT. This translates into CASSDFGTGGTTDTQYF.